One sample yielded the 21 T cell receptor beta chains listed below, sequenced in a study of T cell responses to AZD1222 COVID-19 vaccine. Sequencing used immunoSEQ multiplex PCR; TCRdb keeps in-frame clones, though not all of them. The sample holds fewer than 150,000 clones, roughly 93% seen once. The sequences come from peripheral blood, collected on day 0 of AZD1222 vaccination. Receptor source: an adult in good health.

The chain carries TRBV27 and TRBJ1-6; maybe TRBD1 (5 bases). Trimming pared 3 bases from V and 9 bases from J, leaving 15 bases between. The germline CDR1 and CDR2 sequences are MNHEY and SMNVEV (reference sequence). CDR3 length: 15 residues. CDR3 nucleotides: TGTGCCAGCAGTTTTTCGGGCAGAAGGGGTTCACCCCTCCACTTT. Translating it yields CASSFSGRRGSPLHF.

This rearrangement joins TRBV4-3 to TRBJ1-5; D call uncertain. The CDR3 runs to 15 residues. The V end lost 3 bases, the J end lost 2 bases, and 11 bases lay between the germline ends. Germline loops: CDR1 LGHNA, CDR2 YSLEER. The CDR3 loop reads CASSQALGGNQPQHF. Written as DNA, the CDR3 is TGCGCCAGCAGCCAGGCCCTCGGGGGCAATCAGCCCCAGCATTTT.

The chain combines TRBV5-8 with TRBJ1-1, with 7 positions matching TRBD1. The J segment lost 0 bases and the V segment lost 4 bases, leaving 9 bases of the junction unmatched. CDR3 length: 16 residues. Germline V gene sequence: CDR1 SGHTS, CDR2 YDEGEE. In nucleotides, the CDR3 is TGTGCCAGCAGCCCCGGGACAGTAATTATGAACACTGAAGCTTTCTTT. Protein sequence: CASSPGTVIMNTEAFF.

V and J are TRBV7-9 and TRBJ1-2; D uncertain. The CDR3 loop spans 13 amino acids. Trimming removed 3 bases from V and 0 bases from J, with 5 bases in between. The germline CDR1 and CDR2 sequences are SEHNR and FQNEAQ (reference sequence). The CDR3 region has the DNA TGTGCCAGCAGCTTCAGTCCTAACTATGGCTACACCTTC. Protein product: CASSFSPNYGYTF.

The gene calls are TRBV7-8 and TRBJ2-5; TRBD2 agrees at 11 bases. There are 17 residues in the CDR3. The trim removed 1 base at V and 3 bases at J, leaving 7 bases unmatched. The germline V gene has CDR1 SGHVS and CDR2 FQNEAQ. CDR3 in DNA: TGTGCCAGCAGCTTAGGTGGACTAGCGGGTATCAAAGAGACCCAGTACTTC. As protein: CASSLGGLAGIKETQYF.

J is TRBJ2-6 and V is TRBV4-3, with D unresolved. This CDR3 region has 17 residues. The germline V gene has CDR1 LGHNA and CDR2 YSLEER. Trimming left V 0 bases short and J 0 bases short, with 9 bases between. CDR3 loop: CASSQDTVTSGANVLTF. The CDR3 region has the DNA TGCGCCAGCAGCCAAGACACGGTTACCTCTGGGGCCAACGTCCTGACTTTC.

This rearrangement joins TRBV7-9 to TRBJ1-4; TRBD1 agrees at 8 bases. V shed 4 bases and J 5 bases; nucleotides not matched to a gene: 9. Germline values: CDR1 SEHNR, CDR2 FQNEAQ (reference sequence). There are 16 residues in the CDR3. CDR3: CASSWLGQGPNEKLFF. In nucleotides, the CDR3 is TGTGCCAGCAGCTGGCTTGGACAGGGTCCAAATGAAAAACTGTTTTTT.

The chain is built from TRBV4-2 and TRBJ1-1, with D uncertain. Looked up from germline, CDR1 is LGHNA and CDR2 is YNFKEQ. The CDR3 length is 14 residues. V was clipped by 0 bases and J by 4 bases, with 9 bases between them. The CDR3 here is CASSQDAGLTEAFF. DNA of the CDR3: TGTGCCAGCAGCCAAGATGCTGGGCTCACTGAAGCTTTCTTT.

This chain uses TRBV5-1 with TRBJ2-7; D is uncertain. CDR1 is SGHRS and CDR2 is YFSETQ in the germline V gene. The ends were cut back, 0 bases at V and 4 bases at J, with 14 bases in the middle. This CDR3 is 15 amino acids long. Written as DNA, the CDR3 is TGCGCCAGCAGCTTGGGTCGGCCCGGAGCTTACGAGCAGTACTTC. This encodes CASSLGRPGAYEQYF. Full variable domain (outside the CDR3, taken from reference TRBV5-1 and TRBJ2-7): KAGVTQTPRYLIKTRGQQVTLSCSPISGHRSVSWYQQTPGQGLQFLFEYFSETQRNKGNFPGRFSGRQFSNSRSEMNVSTLELGDSALYLCASSLGRPGAYEQYFGPGTRLTVT.

The V call is TRBV7-3, the J call TRBJ2-2; D remains ambiguous. CDR1 SGHTA and CDR2 FQGTGA come from the germline V gene. The CDR3 is 14 amino acids. The V gene lost 1 base and the J gene lost 1 base, with 4 bases spanning the gap. This CDR3 reads CASSLIMNTGELFF. The CDR3 DNA follows: TGTGCCAGCAGCTTAATCATGAACACCGGGGAGCTGTTTTTT.

The chain uses TRBV19 and TRBJ1-2, with 7 nucleotides matching TRBD1. The CDR3 has 13 amino acids. Germline CDR1 reads LNHDA; CDR2 reads SQIVND (reference sequence). V shed 7 bases and J 3 bases; nucleotides not matched to a gene: 5. The CDR3 region has the DNA TGTGCCAGTACGTGGGGACAGCACTATGGCTACACCTTC. It codes for CASTWGQHYGYTF.

V gene TRBV6-5 combines with J gene TRBJ1-1, with unresolved D. The CDR3 runs to 14 residues. In germline, CDR1 is MNHEY, CDR2 SVGAGI. Trimming removed 0 bases at V and 5 bases at J, with 10 bases between. CDR3 sequence reads: CASSYSYRATEAFF. As DNA, the CDR3 is TGTGCCAGCAGTTACTCGTATAGGGCGACTGAAGCTTTCTTT.

The genes are TRBV2 and TRBJ1-2; 7 bases are shared with TRBD1. CDR1 SNHLY and CDR2 FYNNEI come from the germline V gene. There are 16 residues in the CDR3. Trimming removed 5 bases from V and 5 bases from J; junction bases left unmatched: 14. The DNA of the CDR3 is TGTGCCAGCAGTTCCCACGGACAGGTCGGGGGTTATGGCTACACCTTC. The encoded protein is CASSSHGQVGGYGYTF.

The chain has TRBV7-9 and TRBJ2-5; TRBD1 aligns across 7 bases. After removal of 3 bases from V and 1 base from J, the junction contained 5 bases not matched to a gene. The CDR3 totals 15 residues. The V gene's germline CDR1 is SEHNR and CDR2 FQNEAQ (reference sequence). In nucleotides, the CDR3 is TGTGCCAGCAGCTTGAGGGACAGACTCCAAGAGACCCAGTACTTC. This gives the protein CASSLRDRLQETQYF.

This rearrangement joins TRBV6-5 to TRBJ1-4, with 7 bases aligning to TRBD1. In germline, CDR1 is MNHEY, CDR2 SVGAGI. The CDR3 is 14 amino acids. V shed 6 bases, J shed 8 bases, and the junction held 9 bases outside the gene matches. In DNA, the CDR3 is TGTGCCAGCAGCTCGGACAGGTTCCCCGAAAAACTGTTTTTT. The encoded protein is CASSSDRFPEKLFF.

This chain joins TRBV5-1 and TRBJ2-1; no firm D call. The germline gives CDR1 SGHRS, CDR2 YFSETQ. The CDR3 is made up of 11 amino acids. Trimming shortened V by 2 bases and J by 6 bases, and 3 bases separated the two germline ends. The CDR3 DNA follows: TGCGCCAGCAGCTTAAGCAATGAGCAGTTCTTC. Translation: CASSLSNEQFF.

This rearrangement joins TRBV5-1 to TRBJ2-7; TRBD2 matches at 14 bases. V lost 4 bases, J lost 4 bases, and 10 bases stayed unmatched. This CDR3 is built from 17 residues. CDR1 and CDR2 from the germline V gene are SGHRS and YFSETQ. The CDR3 protein is CASSTGTSGRSVYEQYF. CDR3 in DNA: TGCGCCAGCAGCACCGGGACTAGCGGGAGATCCGTGTACGAGCAGTACTTC.

The genes are TRBV7-9 and TRBJ1-2, with 7 bases that match TRBD1. The CDR3 contains 14 residues. Germline V gene data show CDR1 as SEHNR and CDR2 as FQNEAQ (reference sequence). Trimming removed 2 bases from V and 4 bases from J; junction bases left unmatched: 4. CDR3 nucleotides: TGTGCCAGCAGCTTAAACAGGGGCACCTATGGCTACACCTTC. Protein sequence: CASSLNRGTYGYTF.

V usage is TRBV5-8 and J usage is TRBJ1-4; 7 bases align to TRBD1. The germline V gene encodes CDR1 SGHTS and CDR2 YDEGEE. V lost 4 bases to trimming and J lost 5 bases; unmatched junction nucleotides: 8. The CDR3 spans 15 residues. Written as DNA, the CDR3 is TGTGCCAGCAGCAAAATGGGACAGCCAAATGAAAAACTGTTTTTT. As protein: CASSKMGQPNEKLFF.

J is TRBJ1-6 and V is TRBV20-1; D unresolved. V was trimmed by 3 bases and J by 7 bases, leaving 13 bases between them. CDR1 is DFQATT, CDR2 SNEGSKA, per germline (reference sequence). This CDR3 has 14 amino acids. The DNA for the CDR3 is TGCAGTGCTAGTGCTACCGGCGGGAATTCACCCCTCCACTTT. This sequence encodes CSASATGGNSPLHF.

The count of this clone is one. The V gene is TRBV5-1, the J gene TRBJ2-2, with D perhaps given as TRBD1 or TRBD2 (5 bases each). Germline CDR1 is SGHRS and CDR2 is YFSETQ. V shed 1 base and J shed 5 bases, with 9 bases lying between them. The CDR3 extends over 14 amino acids. CDR3 coding DNA: TGCGCCAGCAGCTTGCTGGGGGTGACCGGGGAGCTGTTTTTT. It yields the protein CASSLLGVTGELFF.